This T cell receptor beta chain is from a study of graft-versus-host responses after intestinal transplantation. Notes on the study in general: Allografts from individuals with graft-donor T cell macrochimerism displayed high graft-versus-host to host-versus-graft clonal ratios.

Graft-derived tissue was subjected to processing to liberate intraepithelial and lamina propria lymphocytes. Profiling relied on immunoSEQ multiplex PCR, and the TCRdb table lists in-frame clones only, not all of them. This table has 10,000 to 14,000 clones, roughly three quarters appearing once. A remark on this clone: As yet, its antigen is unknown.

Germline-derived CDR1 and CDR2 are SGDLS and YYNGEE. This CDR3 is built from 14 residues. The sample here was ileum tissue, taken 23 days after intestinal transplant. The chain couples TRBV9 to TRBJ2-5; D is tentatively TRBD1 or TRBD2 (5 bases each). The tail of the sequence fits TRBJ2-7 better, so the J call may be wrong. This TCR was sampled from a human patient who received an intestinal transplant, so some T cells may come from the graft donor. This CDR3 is CASSVEGGGYEQYF. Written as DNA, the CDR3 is TGTGCCAGCAGCGTTGAGGGTGGGGGCTACGAGCAGTACTTC.